These T cell receptor beta chains were read from a single sample in a study of T cell changes during pregnancy in multiple sclerosis. This table comes from immunoSEQ multiplex PCR, and its TCRdb copy is limited to in-frame clones, with some not included. Of fewer than 55,000 clones in the sample, around 90% were seen once. The sequenced sample was CD8+ T cells from peripheral blood mononuclear cells, obtained after pregnancy. The receptors come from a female donor in good health, enrolled as a control in a pregnancy study. Both conserved end residues are part of each CDR3. Fields, in order: D gene, V gene, clone size, J gene, CDR3 DNA, CDR3 protein. D genes are given only for firm matches. The size of a clone is reported for some rows only, either as once, few or many, or as a class for expanded clones.

d_gene: TRBD1; v_gene: TRBV4-3; abundance: NA; j_gene: TRBJ1-6; CDR3nt: TGCGCCAGCAGCCAAGAGGGACAGTCTAGCTCCTATAATTCACCCCTCCACTTT; CDR3aa: CASSQEGQSSSYNSPLHF
d_gene: TRBD1; v_gene: TRBV4-3; abundance: NA; j_gene: TRBJ1-2; CDR3nt: TGCGCCAGCAGCCTGGACCTTGAGGGACAGGCTAACTATGGCTACACCTTC; CDR3aa: CASSLDLEGQANYGYTF
d_gene: NA; v_gene: TRBV14; abundance: NA; j_gene: TRBJ1-2; CDR3nt: TGTGCCAGCAGCCAACTTTTACAGGATAATGGCTACACCTTC; CDR3aa: CASSQLLQDNGYTF
d_gene: NA; v_gene: TRBV27; abundance: NA; j_gene: TRBJ1-2; CDR3nt: TGTGCCAGCAAACGAGGCGGGGACCACTATGGCTACACCTTC; CDR3aa: CASKRGGDHYGYTF
d_gene: TRBD1; v_gene: TRBV7-9; abundance: NA; j_gene: TRBJ2-7; CDR3nt: TGTGCCAGCAGCACGCCGGGACAGGGGTCCTACGAGCAGTACTTC; CDR3aa: CASSTPGQGSYEQYF
d_gene: NA; v_gene: TRBV9; abundance: NA; j_gene: TRBJ2-3; CDR3nt: TGTGCCAGCAGCCCCTTCAACACCCTCACAGATACGCAGTATTTT; CDR3aa: CASSPFNTLTDTQYF
d_gene: NA; v_gene: TRBV12-5; abundance: NA; j_gene: TRBJ1-5; CDR3nt: TGTGCTAGTGGTTTGGGCTACGAGCCCCAGCATTTT; CDR3aa: CASGLGYEPQHF
d_gene: NA; v_gene: TRBV5-8; abundance: NA; j_gene: TRBJ2-3; CDR3nt: TGTGCCAGCAGGTTCCGGGACTCCAACACAGATACGCAGTATTTT; CDR3aa: CASRFRDSNTDTQYF
d_gene: TRBD2; v_gene: TRBV6-5; abundance: NA; j_gene: TRBJ2-1; CDR3nt: TGTGCCAGCAGTTACTCATCGCTAGCGGGGGTCAATGAGCAGTTCTTC; CDR3aa: CASSYSSLAGVNEQFF
d_gene: NA; v_gene: TRBV29-1; abundance: NA; j_gene: TRBJ1-1; CDR3nt: TGCAGCGTCCAAAGGAACAGTGAAGCTTTCTTT; CDR3aa: CSVQRNSEAFF
d_gene: NA; v_gene: TRBV7-9; abundance: NA; j_gene: TRBJ1-2; CDR3nt: TGTGCCAGCAGCTTCGGGGGGGCGCGCGACTACACCTTC; CDR3aa: CASSFGGARDYTF
d_gene: NA; v_gene: TRBV7-8; abundance: few; j_gene: TRBJ2-7; CDR3nt: TGTGCCAGCAGCCCGGGGAGGGAGCAGTACTTC; CDR3aa: CASSPGREQYF
d_gene: TRBD1; v_gene: TRBV5-4; abundance: NA; j_gene: TRBJ2-3; CDR3nt: TGTGCCAGCTTCCCAGACAGGGTGTCGGATACGCAGTATTTT; CDR3aa: CASFPDRVSDTQYF
d_gene: NA; v_gene: TRBV4-3; abundance: NA; j_gene: TRBJ1-4; CDR3nt: TGCGCCAGCAGCCAAGATTCAACGGGATCTGGTGAAAAACTGTTTTTT; CDR3aa: CASSQDSTGSGEKLFF
d_gene: NA; v_gene: TRBV19; abundance: NA; j_gene: TRBJ2-7; CDR3nt: TGTGCCAGTAGTATAGACACTACCTACGAGCAGTACTTC; CDR3aa: CASSIDTTYEQYF
d_gene: TRBD2; v_gene: TRBV11-2; abundance: NA; j_gene: TRBJ2-7; CDR3nt: TGTGCCAGCAGCTCCGGGACTATGGGCGAGCAGTACTTC; CDR3aa: CASSSGTMGEQYF
d_gene: TRBD1; v_gene: TRBV14; abundance: NA; j_gene: TRBJ2-7; CDR3nt: TGTGCCAGCAGGCGCACCGGGACAGGGAACTACGAGCAGTACTTC; CDR3aa: CASRRTGTGNYEQYF
d_gene: NA; v_gene: TRBV27; abundance: NA; j_gene: TRBJ1-5; CDR3nt: TGTGCCAGCAGTAACAACCATCAGCCCCAGCATTTT; CDR3aa: CASSNNHQPQHF
d_gene: NA; v_gene: TRBV6-5; abundance: NA; j_gene: TRBJ2-1; CDR3nt: TGTGCCAGCGGCGGAGATGCTTACAATGAGCAGTTCTTC; CDR3aa: CASGGDAYNEQFF
d_gene: NA; v_gene: TRBV5-6; abundance: NA; j_gene: TRBJ1-1; CDR3nt: TGTGCCAGCAGCTTAAGGGGCACAGAAGCTTTCTTT; CDR3aa: CASSLRGTEAFF
d_gene: TRBD1; v_gene: TRBV18; abundance: NA; j_gene: TRBJ2-7; CDR3nt: TGTGCCAGCTCCCACCGGGACAGTTACGAGCAGTACTTC; CDR3aa: CASSHRDSYEQYF
d_gene: NA; v_gene: TRBV28; abundance: NA; j_gene: TRBJ1-2; CDR3nt: TGTGCCAGCAGTTTGGTGGCAGGGAGGATGAGCTACACCTTC; CDR3aa: CASSLVAGRMSYTF
d_gene: TRBD2; v_gene: TRBV7-8; abundance: NA; j_gene: TRBJ2-7; CDR3nt: TGTGCCAGCAGCTTAGATCAGGGACTAGAGTACGAGCAGTACTTC; CDR3aa: CASSLDQGLEYEQYF
d_gene: NA; v_gene: TRBV29-1; abundance: NA; j_gene: TRBJ1-1; CDR3nt: TGCAGCGTTCCTCCGCGGCCCGGCGACCGTGCATTCTTT; CDR3aa: CSVPPRPGDRAFF
d_gene: TRBD1; v_gene: TRBV13; abundance: NA; j_gene: TRBJ2-2; CDR3nt: TGTGCCAGCAGCCCCCCACAGGGGTCCGGGGAGCTGTTTTTT; CDR3aa: CASSPPQGSGELFF